This T cell receptor (beta chain) was sequenced during a study of control samples from healthy donors and cancer patients (TCRdb year 2020). The library was prepared using the immunoSEQ multiplex PCR assay. Drawn from immuneACCESS, this table holds only the in-frame rearrangements with V and J called that TCRdb kept. Clones are partly lost; checked studies trace under half to an unresolved V gene and leave the rest unexplained. The sample table shows 90,000 to 150,000 clones, and roughly 88% are seen once. The ten top clones hold about 3.2% of the sample. Worth noting for this clone: Its cognate antigen has yet to be identified. Base qualities were left out, and no much larger clone turns up one base away.

V loses 4 bases, J loses 7 bases, and the germline ends lie 13 bases apart. CDR1 MNHNS and CDR2 SASEGT are derived from the germline V gene. The CDR3, from cysteine to phenylalanine, totals 14 residues. Only the CDR3 region is kept as DNA, spanning 42 bases read in frame from base 1. The sequence is built from TRBV6-1 and TRBJ2-2, with a weak D call of TRBD1 (6 bases match). This sequence originates from a man aged 40-49 years in good health. Input material: blood. The CDR3 corresponds to CASSVGGRGGELFF. The nucleotide sequence reads as follows: TGTGCCAGCAGTGTAGGGGGTAGGGGCGGGGAGCTGTTTTTT.